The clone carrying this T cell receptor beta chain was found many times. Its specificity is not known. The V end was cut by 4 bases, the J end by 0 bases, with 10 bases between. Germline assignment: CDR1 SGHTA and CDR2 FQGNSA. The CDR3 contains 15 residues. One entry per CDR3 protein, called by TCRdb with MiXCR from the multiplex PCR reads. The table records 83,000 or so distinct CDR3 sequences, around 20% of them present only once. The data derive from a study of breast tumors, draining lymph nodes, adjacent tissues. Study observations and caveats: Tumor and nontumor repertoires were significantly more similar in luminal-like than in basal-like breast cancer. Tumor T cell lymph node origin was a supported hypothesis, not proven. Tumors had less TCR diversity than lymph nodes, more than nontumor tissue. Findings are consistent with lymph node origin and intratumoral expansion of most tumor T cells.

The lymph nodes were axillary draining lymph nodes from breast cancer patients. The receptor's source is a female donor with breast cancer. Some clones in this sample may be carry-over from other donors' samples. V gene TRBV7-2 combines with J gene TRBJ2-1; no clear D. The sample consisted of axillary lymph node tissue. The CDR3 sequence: CASSSQALSYNEQFF. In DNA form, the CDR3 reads TGTGCCAGCAGCTCCCAGGCCCTCTCCTACAATGAGCAGTTCTTC. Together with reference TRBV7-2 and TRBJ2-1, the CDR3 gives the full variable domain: GAGVSQSPSNKVTEKGKDVELRCDPISGHTALYWYRQSLGQGLEFLIYFQGNSAPDKSGLPSDRFSAERTGGSVSTLTIQRTQQEDSAVYLCASSSQALSYNEQFFGPGTRLTVL.